The clone carrying this T cell receptor (beta chain) appeared a single time. What it recognizes is unknown. The CDR3 is 16 amino acids. The V gene's germline CDR1 is GTSNPN and CDR2 SVGIG (reference sequence). V lost 0 bases to trimming and J lost 3 bases, with 14 bases between them. The treatment denotes: 15 to 20 received Ad26.COV2.S at low or high dose, single or two shots; roughly five received placebo; per-sample allocation not given. The samples date from day 63 after the first vaccine or placebo injection. This vaccine is an Ad26 vector that expresses the Wuhan-strain SARS-CoV-2 spike. These data are taken from a study of Ad26.COV2.S vaccination and SARS-CoV-2 variants. Background on the study: Into the muscle, Ad26.COV2.S was dosed once or twice, 56 days apart. Study outcomes and limitations: The study found similar non-spike TCR breadth in vaccine and placebo recipients.

TCRdb keeps only in-frame clones here, not all; method: immunoSEQ multiplex PCR. The repertoire holds more than 300,000 clones, with about 82% as singletons. The clonotype comes from a person between 18 and 65 years old who received the Ad26.COV2.S COVID-19 vaccine or a placebo. The specimen comprised peripheral blood, sampled in a trial of Ad26.COV2.S vaccine versus placebo. The gene calls are TRBV30 and TRBJ1-4; D ambiguous. CDR3 loop: CAWSVFGWAPNEKLFF. The DNA of the CDR3 is TGTGCCTGGAGTGTATTCGGATGGGCTCCTAATGAAAAACTGTTTTTT.